Each of the 25 T cell receptor beta chains below was sequenced from the same sample in a study of response to subunit inactivated influenza vaccine. TCRdb re-called the RT-PCR reads through MiXCR, storing one row per CDR3 protein. Of approximately 500,000 distinct CDR3 sequences in the sample, over 10% were seen once. The sequencing here drew on PBMCs from blood, taken about 40 days after vaccination. All receptors derive from a man aged 50 or older who received an inactivated influenza vaccine.

In its sample, this clonotype was seen many times. This chain connects TRBV18 to TRBJ2-7; D may be TRBD1 or TRBD2 (7 bases each). Germline-derived CDR1 and CDR2 are KGHSH and LQKENI. The length of the CDR3 is 15 residues. Trimming took off 3 bases at V and 2 bases at J, with 14 bases between the two ends. CDR3 nucleotides: TGTGCCAGCTCACCGACAGGGCGGGGGACCTACGAGCAGTACTTC. Translating it yields CASSPTGRGTYEQYF.

The V and J genes are TRBV7-2 and TRBJ1-1; tentative D call: TRBD1 (6 bases). The germline V gene encodes CDR1 SGHTA and CDR2 FQGNSA. This CDR3 comprises 16 residues. Trimming left V 4 bases short and J 2 bases short, with 17 bases between. The CDR3 spells CASSSRGRQANTEAFF. CDR3 nucleotide sequence: TGTGCCAGCAGCTCGAGAGGCCGACAGGCAAACACTGAAGCTTTCTTT.

This clonotype was observed a handful of times. V usage is TRBV11-3 and J usage is TRBJ2-2; 8 bases match TRBD2. Germline CDR1 reads SGHNT; CDR2 reads YENEEA. Unmatched junction bases numbered 5, after V lost 3 bases and J lost 5 bases. CDR3 size: 15 residues. The CDR3 here is CASSFASSGTGELFF. CDR3 bases: TGTGCCAGCAGCTTTGCGTCTAGCGGGACCGGGGAGCTGTTTTTT. Together with reference TRBV11-3 and TRBJ2-2, the CDR3 gives the full variable domain: EAGVVQSPRYKIIEKKQPVAFWCNPISGHNTLYWYLQNLGQGPELLIRYENEEAVDDSQLPKDRFSAERLKGVDSTLKIQPAELGDSAVYLCASSFASSGTGELFFGEGSRLTVL.

V is TRBV11-2 and J is TRBJ2-1; TRBD2 matches at 15 bases. Germline loops: CDR1 SGHAT, CDR2 FQNNGV. CDR3 length: 18 amino acids. The ends lost 11 bases at V and 4 bases at J; junction bases unmatched: 15. The CDR3 bases are TGTGCCTGCTGTCCAGGGACTAGCGGGGGGCCGGGGTACAATGAGCAGTTCTTC. This gives the protein CACCPGTSGGPGYNEQFF.

This clonotype has a handful of counts. The chain couples TRBV29-1 to TRBJ2-1; 11 bases match TRBD2. This CDR3 has 12 amino acids. The germline V gene has CDR1 SQVTM and CDR2 ANQGSEA. With V trimmed by 6 bases and J by 14 bases, 9 bases remained unmatched. CDR3 nucleotides: TGCAGCGTCGCTCGGGCGGGACTAGCGGAGTTCTTC. The encoded protein is CSVARAGLAEFF.

In regard to this clonotype: A junction boundary mismatches the germline segment, possibly from a read error. The genes are TRBV18 and TRBJ2-1; D gene uncertain. Germline CDR1 reads KGHSH; CDR2 reads LQKENI. The CDR3 is 17 residues long. The CDR3 DNA is TGTGCCAGCTCACCGGGGTGGGCCGTTATGTCCTACAATGAGCGGTTCTTC. This encodes CASSPGWAVMSYNERFF. The variable domain in full, with the rest retrieved from reference TRBV18 and TRBJ2-1, is NAGVMQNPRHLVRRRGQEARLRCSPMKGHSHVYWYRQLPEEGLKFMVYLQKENIIDESGMPKERFSAEFPKEGPSILRIQQVVRGDSAAYFCASSPGWAVMSYNERFFGPGTRLTVL.

This clonotype was detected only a few times. V gene TRBV20-1 combines with J gene TRBJ2-1, with TRBD2 matching over 12 bases. The V gene's germline CDR1 is DFQATT and CDR2 SNEGSKA (reference sequence). The CDR3 has 15 residues. The V segment lost 0 bases and the J segment 8 bases; nucleotides outside the gene matches: 5. The DNA for the CDR3 is TGCAGTGCTAGAGAACTAGCGGGGGGCCTGGATGAGCAGTTCTTC. Protein product: CSARELAGGLDEQFF.

Ten or more counts support this clonotype. CDR3 DNA sequence: TGTGCCAGCGGCGGAGGGGCAGACAATGAGCAGTTCTTC. Protein sequence: CASGGGADNEQFF. The chain links TRBV12-3 or TRBV12-4 to TRBJ2-1, with D perhaps matching TRBD2 (6 bases). The CDR3 runs 13 residues. Trimming left V 8 bases short and J 5 bases short, with 13 bases between.

A few counts support this clonotype. The chain has TRBV28 and TRBJ1-2; TRBD1 matches 11 bases. Germline loops: CDR1 MDHEN, CDR2 SYDVKM. The junction had 6 bases not matched to a gene; V was cut back by 7 bases and J by 5 bases. CDR3 length equals 14 residues. The CDR3 protein is CASTGQGDVYGYTF. CDR3 sequence (DNA): TGTGCCAGCACGGGACAGGGGGATGTGTATGGCTACACCTTC.

This clonotype was picked up a small number of times. V and J are TRBV12-3 or TRBV12-4 and TRBJ2-7, with D possibly called TRBD1 or TRBD2 (5 bases each). V lost 2 bases, J lost 2 bases, and 10 bases lay in between. The CDR3 runs to 14 residues. CDR3 protein: CASSLRDGTYEQYF. The CDR3 DNA reads as TGTGCCAGCAGTTTACGGGACGGCACCTACGAGCAGTACTTC.

This clonotype was counted a few times. V is TRBV7-9 and J is TRBJ1-3; 7 bases fit TRBD1. Germline V gene sequence: CDR1 SEHNR, CDR2 FQNEAQ (reference sequence). The CDR3 extends over 14 amino acids. Losses at the gene ends were 4 bases for V and 6 bases for J; bases not matched to a gene: 6. CDR3 nucleotide sequence: TGTGCCAGCAGCTCCTCGGACAGGTTAAACACCATATATTTT. The encoded protein is CASSSSDRLNTIYF.

V gene TRBV29-1 combines with J gene TRBJ2-1; 9 bases fit TRBD2. The CDR3 extends over 14 amino acids. The germline CDR1 and CDR2 sequences are SQVTM and ANQGSEA. J gave up 1 base and V 6 bases, and 4 bases lay outside the gene matches. The CDR3 sequence is CSVTTSGSYNEQFF. The CDR3 DNA reads TGCAGCGTAACGACTAGCGGTTCCTACAATGAGCAGTTCTTC.

This chain links TRBV18 with TRBJ2-1; D possibly uses TRBD1 or TRBD2 (5 bases each). V gave up 7 bases and J gave up 8 bases, with 21 bases separating them. This CDR3 contains 15 residues. Germline values: CDR1 KGHSH, CDR2 LQKENI. CDR3 loop: CASCEGPSDVDEQFF. As DNA, the CDR3 is TGTGCCAGCTGTGAGGGACCGTCAGACGTAGATGAGCAGTTCTTC.

This clonotype occurred many times. The CDR3 here is CASSFSAGGNTEAFF. The DNA of the CDR3 is TGCGCCAGCAGCTTCTCCGCAGGGGGGAACACTGAAGCTTTCTTT. V gene TRBV5-1 combines with J gene TRBJ1-1, with 7 bases that match TRBD1. Germline CDR1 is SGHRS and CDR2 is YFSETQ. The J segment lost 1 base and the V segment lost 2 bases, leaving 5 bases of the junction unmatched. There are 15 residues in the CDR3.

This clonotype was detected many times. With a much larger clone just one base away, this may be a read error. The V gene is TRBV7-6, the J gene TRBJ2-1; D not resolved. CDR1 SGHVS and CDR2 FNYEAQ come from the germline V gene. Trimming removed 3 bases at V and 5 bases at J, with 5 bases between. The CDR3 spans 12 residues. The CDR3 sequence: CASSFLHNEQFF. For the CDR3, the DNA is TGTGCCAGCAGCTTCCTTCACAATGAGCAGTTCTTC.

This sequence joins TRBV4-1 and TRBJ2-1; 8 bases fit TRBD2. The V and J ends lost 2 bases and 4 bases, in that order; junction bases with no gene match: 7. Per germline, CDR1 MGHRA and CDR2 YSYEKL. The CDR3 contains 16 residues. The CDR3 region is CASSQPRLASYNEQFF. The CDR3 nucleotides are TGCGCCAGCAGCCAACCCCGACTAGCGAGTTACAATGAGCAGTTCTTC.

The chain carries TRBV7-6 and TRBJ2-7; a possible D gene is TRBD2 (5 bases). From germline, CDR1 is SGHVS and CDR2 FNYEAQ. The V gene lost 5 bases and the J gene lost 6 bases, with 17 bases spanning the gap. The CDR3 totals 14 residues. The CDR3 DNA is TGTGCCAGCAGCCCCCCCGGGATTCGAACCGAGCAGTACTTC. Its protein product is CASSPPGIRTEQYF.

The chain employs TRBV20-1 and TRBJ1-2; 11 bases agree with TRBD1. Germline V gene sequence: CDR1 DFQATT, CDR2 SNEGSKA (reference sequence). This CDR3 has 15 amino acids. The trim removed 3 bases at V and 5 bases at J, leaving 8 bases unmatched. The CDR3: CSARDRDRGYYGYTF. CDR3 DNA: TGCAGTGCTAGGGACCGGGACAGGGGGTATTATGGCTACACCTTC.

This clonotype was seen many times. The rearrangement links TRBV12-3 or TRBV12-4 to TRBJ2-1, with D possibly TRBD2 on 6 matching bases. V was trimmed by 4 bases and J by 8 bases, leaving 15 bases between them. The CDR3 runs to 14 residues. This CDR3 reads CASSWSGGLHEQFF. CDR3 coding DNA: TGTGCCAGCAGTTGGTCTGGGGGGTTGCATGAGCAGTTCTTC.

Only a few counts were recorded for this clonotype. The V gene is TRBV6-1, the J gene TRBJ2-6, with unresolved D. Between the trimmed V and J ends, which lost 7 bases and 0 bases, there was a span of 7 bases. This CDR3 is 14 amino acids long. Germline CDR1 and CDR2: MNHNS and SASEGT. The CDR3 bases are TGTGCCAGCACCCACCCCTCTGGGGCCAACGTCCTGACTTTC. This sequence encodes CASTHPSGANVLTF.

This clonotype came up a few times. The chain couples TRBV7-2 to TRBJ1-5, with D perhaps TRBD1 (6 bases). This CDR3 comprises 15 residues. Per the germline V gene, CDR1 is SGHTA and CDR2 is FQGNSA. The V gene lost 1 base and the J gene lost 1 base, with 8 bases spanning the gap. The CDR3 is CASSLDRASNQPQHF. CDR3 bases: TGTGCCAGCAGCTTAGACAGGGCCAGCAATCAGCCCCAGCATTTT.

This clonotype has ten or more counts. The rearrangement joins TRBV12-3 or TRBV12-4 to TRBJ1-6; TRBD1 might be the D (6 bases). V was pared by 3 bases and J by 7 bases, with 10 bases between. The CDR3 is made up of 14 amino acids. CDR3 bases: TGTGCCAGCAGTTTCTCAGGGGCGAATTCACCCCTCCACTTT. It is translated as CASSFSGANSPLHF.

In its sample, this clonotype was seen a few times. V gene TRBV20-1 combines with J gene TRBJ2-5; the D gene is possibly TRBD2 (6 bases). The germline CDR1 and CDR2 sequences are DFQATT and SNEGSKA (reference sequence). Trimming removed 0 bases at V and 6 bases at J, with 14 bases between. CDR3 size: 14 residues. DNA for the CDR3: TGCAGTGCTAGAGATGTGGGGGGATGGCAGACCCAGTACTTC. Protein sequence: CSARDVGGWQTQYF.

CDR3 loop: CASSQTTSGGYDTQYF. The CDR3 nucleotides are TGTGCCAGCAGCCAAACCACTAGCGGGGGATACGATACGCAGTATTTT. This chain links TRBV4-2 with TRBJ2-3; 11 positions agree with TRBD2. This CDR3 has 16 amino acids. J gave up 6 bases and V 2 bases, and 7 bases lay outside the gene matches. Germline CDR1 LGHNA, CDR2 YNFKEQ.

V is TRBV10-3 and J is TRBJ2-5; 9 bases fit TRBD1. The CDR3 has 15 amino acids. V lost 2 bases to trimming and J lost 1 base; unmatched junction nucleotides: 2. CDR1 and CDR2 from the germline V gene are ENHRY and SYGVKD. The CDR3 loop reads CAISEGQGTQETQYF. In nucleotides, the CDR3 is TGTGCCATCAGTGAGGGACAGGGGACCCAAGAGACCCAGTACTTC.